This T cell receptor beta chain derives from a study of cytomegalovirus exposure and HLA in healthy donors. Study summary: The 90 to 150 validation repertoires, a later analysis reported, used the same platform as the 650 to 800 repertoires from the first cohort. Study-level points and caveats: Overall, around 160 TCR beta chains were annotated as cytomegalovirus-associated. In vitro confirmation showed three CMV-associated chains to be CMV antigen specific.

Libraries were prepared by immunoSEQ multiplex PCR; TCRdb keeps only in-frame clonotypes and omits some of them. The sample lists under 400,000 clones, 86% occurring once. The study drew the donors from its approximately 110-subject validation cohort, separate from the roughly 700-subject first cohort. In regard to this clone: Its cognate antigen is unknown.

What was sequenced was PBMCs. This clonotype was sampled from a woman aged 18 to 35 in good health and CMV-seronegative.

CDR3 residues: CASSVGASGGLTDTQYF. The CDR3 DNA is TGTGCCAGCAGCGTAGGGGCTAGCGGGGGCCTCACAGATACGCAGTATTTT. The gene calls are TRBV9 and TRBJ2-3; 10 bases are a match to TRBD2. Losses at the gene ends were 0 bases for V and 2 bases for J; bases not matched to a gene: 6. The CDR3 has 17 amino acids. The germline V gene encodes CDR1 SGDLS and CDR2 YYNGEE.